This T cell receptor beta chain was captured in a study of regulatory T cells in long-lasting Graves disease. Time point reported: newly diagnosed GD, antithyroid drugs for less than 3 months. RNA from PBMCs was the source of the TCR library. This clonotype turned up a few times. What it recognizes is unknown. Whole-study findings and limits: Persistent Graves' disease cases displayed lower TCR diversity than newly diagnosed ones.

CDR3 regions were amplified by Arm-PCR using iRepertoire HTBI primers to build TCR beta libraries. Using its own MiXCR run on the multiplex PCR reads, TCRdb lists one record per CDR3 protein. The data show about half a million distinct CDR3 sequences, approximately 12% seen once. J was trimmed by 0 bases and V by 5 bases; bases with no gene match: 13. Per germline, CDR1 MNHEY and CDR2 SMNVEV (reference sequence). The CDR3 is 19 amino acids. The sample was also reused in another study, on T cells in Graves' hyperthyroidism and ophthalmopathy. That paper states: RT-PCR in the first round (using the HTBI primer set) targeted the TCR CDR3. Blood shared most expanded thyroid clonotypes above 0.001.

The chain uses TRBV27 and TRBJ2-3; 11 nucleotides line up with TRBD2. The sequencing here drew on peripheral blood mononuclear cells (PBMCs), taken at new diagnosis, from a patient treated with antithyroid drugs. The receptor comes from a woman aged 25 to 39 with Graves disease. CDR3 DNA sequence: TGTGCCAGCAGTCCGGGACTAGCGGCTTATTTTGCTAGCACAGATACGCAGTATTTT. This codes for CASSPGLAAYFASTDTQYF.